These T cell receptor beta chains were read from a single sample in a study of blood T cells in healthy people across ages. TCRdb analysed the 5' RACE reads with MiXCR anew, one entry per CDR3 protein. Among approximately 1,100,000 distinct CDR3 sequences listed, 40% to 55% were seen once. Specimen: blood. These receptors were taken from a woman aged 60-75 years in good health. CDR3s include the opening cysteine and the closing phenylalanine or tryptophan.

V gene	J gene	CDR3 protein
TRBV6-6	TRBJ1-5	CASRGYSNQPQHF
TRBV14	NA	CASSPWQGSLNEQYF
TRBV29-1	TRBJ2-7	CSVEVVGQGLSYERYF
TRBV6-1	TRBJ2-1	CASSEWHREANEQFF
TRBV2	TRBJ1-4	CASSEGGLSNEKLFF
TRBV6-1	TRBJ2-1	CASSPDRVEQFF
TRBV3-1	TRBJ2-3	CASSRSGPSTDTQYF
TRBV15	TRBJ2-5	CATSRDLSFQETQYF
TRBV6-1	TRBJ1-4	CASCSEGQWNEKLFF
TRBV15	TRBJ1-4	CATTPGVGEKLFF
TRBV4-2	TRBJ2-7	CASSQDVAGASYEQYF
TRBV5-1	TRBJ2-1	CASSLAWGTGVNEQFF
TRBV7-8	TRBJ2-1	CASSLIGGRLGNEQFF
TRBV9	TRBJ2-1	CASSVGVEQFF
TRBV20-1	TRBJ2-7	CSAPTLGGPSYEQYF
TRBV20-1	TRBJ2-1	CSARDGGPSSYNEQFF
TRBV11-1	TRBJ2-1	CASSFPGTGNNEQFF
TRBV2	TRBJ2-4	CASSERKAKNIQYF
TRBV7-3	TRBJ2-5	CASSDWAGETQYF
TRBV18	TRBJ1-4	CASSPPAGYEKLFF
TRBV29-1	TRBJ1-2	CSVGPGQGSYTF
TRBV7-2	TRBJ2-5	CASGYRGLRTETQYF
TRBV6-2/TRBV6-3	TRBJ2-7	CASSYSAGSSYEQYF
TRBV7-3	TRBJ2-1	CASSLTARGNEQFF